Listed here is a single TCR beta chain. The antigen remains unidentified. The data stem from a study of graft-versus-host responses after intestinal transplantation. Study outcomes and limitations: Early after transplant, HvG clones declined as circulating GvH clones peaked. Within the allografts of patients who had graft-donor T cell macrochimerism, graft-versus-host to host-versus-graft clonal ratios were high.

Sequencing was performed with immunoSEQ multiplex PCR; in TCRdb, only in-frame clones are kept and a portion is missing. The top ten clones hold nearly 0.4% of a sample with more than 65,000 clones, approximately 84% of them seen once. The ends were cut back, 3 bases at V and 0 bases at J, with 22 bases in the middle. Germline V CDR1 and CDR2: SGHDT, YYEEEE. The CDR3 totals 19 residues. The chain carries TRBV5-6 and TRBJ1-3; D uncertain. Source: unstimulated CD4+ T cells sorted from spleen or lymph node cells, taken before transplant. The sequence came from a human donor who was the organ donor for an intestinal transplant. Here the CDR3 DNA reads TGTGCCAGCAGCTGGAGGAGTGTGGGTGGGCAGTTCTCTGGAAACACCATATATTTT. This sequence encodes CASSWRSVGGQFSGNTIYF.